The 25 T cell receptor beta chains below all came from one sample that was sequenced in a study of T cells in localized non-small cell lung cancer. Clones were sequenced by immunoSEQ multiplex PCR, and TCRdb holds only the in-frame ones, with some missing. The sample carries 45,000 or so clones, 80% to 85% recorded once. Source: peripheral blood mononuclear cells, taken before any cancer treatment. These TCRs come from a man aged 35 to 70 with stage III lung adenocarcinoma.

The gene calls are TRBV21-1 and TRBJ2-5; the D call in the table, TRBD1, was not verified against the DNA. TRBV21-1 is tagged as a pseudogene. This CDR3 spans 15 amino acids. The CDR3 coding sequence is TGTGCCAGCAGCAAAATCTACAGGGGGCGCGAGACCCAGTACTTC. Translated, it gives CASSKIYRGRETQYF.

The DNA for the CDR3 is TGTGCCAGCAGCGTCCGGGACAGCTCCTACGAGCAGTACTTC. Its translation: CASSVRDSSYEQYF. The V call is TRBV9, the J call TRBJ2-7, with 7 nucleotides matching TRBD1. CDR3 length: 14 amino acids. With V trimmed by 2 bases and J by 0 bases, 2 bases remained unmatched. Germline V CDR1 and CDR2: SGDLS, YYNGEE.

J is TRBJ2-7 and V is TRBV14; TRBD1 is a possible D gene (5 bases). Germline loops: CDR1 SGHDN, CDR2 FVKESK. V lost 0 bases to trimming and J lost 2 bases, with 11 bases between them. This CDR3 is 15 amino acids long. The CDR3 DNA sequence: TGTGCCAGCAGCCAAGATTGGGGCGGACCCTACGAGCAGTACTTC. This sequence encodes CASSQDWGGPYEQYF. Full variable domain (outside the CDR3, taken from reference TRBV14 and TRBJ2-7): EAGVTQFPSHSVIEKGQTVTLRCDPISGHDNLYWYRRVMGKEIKFLLHFVKESKQDESGMPNNRFLAERTGGTYSTLKVQPAELEDSGVYFCASSQDWGGPYEQYFGPGTRLTVT.

The chain links TRBV18 to TRBJ2-2, with 7 positions matching TRBD1. CDR3 length: 13 amino acids. After removal of 5 bases from V and 6 bases from J, the junction contained 3 bases not matched to a gene. Germline V CDR1 and CDR2: KGHSH, LQKENI. CDR3 loop: CASSIQGSGELFF. As DNA, the CDR3 is TGTGCCAGCTCAATACAGGGGTCCGGGGAGCTGTTTTTT.

The chain links TRBV18 to TRBJ2-1; the D gene is possibly TRBD2 (6 bases). CDR1 is KGHSH and CDR2 is LQKENI in the germline V gene. The V and J ends lost 2 bases and 4 bases respectively, with 15 bases between them. There are 16 residues in the CDR3. The CDR3 DNA follows: TGTGCCAGCTCACCAGGAGGGTTCAAGATGTACAATGAGCAGTTCTTC. This translates into CASSPGGFKMYNEQFF.

V usage is TRBV5-1 and J usage is TRBJ1-3, with D possibly being TRBD1 (5 bases). V shed 0 bases and J shed 7 bases, with 14 bases lying between them. The CDR3 is 15 residues long. The germline V gene encodes CDR1 SGHRS and CDR2 YFSETQ. This CDR3 reads CASSLGPGTRNTIYF. The CDR3 DNA reads as TGCGCCAGCAGCTTGGGGCCAGGGACTCGCAACACCATATATTTT.

The chain recombines TRBV19 with TRBJ2-2; the D is unclear. Germline CDR1 LNHDA, CDR2 SQIVND (reference sequence). The CDR3 covers 14 residues. Trimming took 10 bases from V and 6 from J, leaving 18 bases between them. The CDR3 region is CATGGSWRAGELFF. The CDR3 DNA is TGTGCCACCGGTGGAAGTTGGCGAGCCGGGGAGCTGTTTTTT.

The chain recombines TRBV5-5 with TRBJ2-7, with 8 nucleotides matching TRBD1. CDR1 is SGHKS, CDR2 YYEKEE, per germline (reference sequence). J was trimmed by 3 bases and V by 0 bases; bases with no gene match: 5. This CDR3 comprises 15 residues. In DNA, the CDR3 is TGTGCCAGCAGCTTGGACTTTGGGACAGGCTACGAGCAGTACTTC. Its protein product is CASSLDFGTGYEQYF.

The V call is TRBV2, the J call TRBJ1-1; D ambiguous. The CDR3 spans 13 residues. The V gene's germline CDR1 is SNHLY and CDR2 FYNNEI. Trimming removed 2 bases at V and 0 bases at J, with 4 bases between. CDR3 in DNA: TGTGCCAGCAGTGAACTGATGAACACTGAAGCTTTCTTT. This translates into CASSELMNTEAFF.

The CDR3 sequence: CASSKADGSANNEQFF. DNA for the CDR3: TGTGCCAGCAGCAAAGCAGACGGGTCAGCCAACAATGAGCAGTTCTTC. The chain links TRBV21-1 to TRBJ2-1; TRBD2, as called in the table, went unchecked against the DNA. TRBV21-1 is classified as a pseudogene. This CDR3 contains 16 residues.

A few counts support this clone. The J gene is TRBJ2-3, the V gene TRBV29-1; D ambiguous. The CDR3 spans 12 residues. V was trimmed by 1 base and J by 5 bases, leaving 7 bases between them. The germline V gene has CDR1 SQVTM and CDR2 ANQGSEA. CDR3 loop: CSVEGVRDTQYF. CDR3 nucleotides: TGCAGCGTTGAAGGAGTTCGAGATACGCAGTATTTT.

The gene calls are TRBV27 and TRBJ2-5; D gene ambiguous. The germline CDR1 and CDR2 sequences are MNHEY and SMNVEV (reference sequence). The CDR3 is 15 amino acids. The V gene lost 6 bases and the J gene lost 6 bases, with 20 bases spanning the gap. The CDR3 spells CASSQNYDNPKTQYF. The CDR3 coding sequence is TGTGCCAGCAGCCAAAATTATGATAACCCGAAGACCCAGTACTTC.

This chain joins TRBV6-5 and TRBJ2-1; 7 nucleotides match TRBD2. The CDR3 sequence is 15 residues long. With V trimmed by 3 bases and J by 4 bases, 6 bases remained unmatched. The V gene's germline CDR1 is MNHEY and CDR2 SVGAGI. DNA of the CDR3: TGTGCCAGCAGTTATTGGGGGGGGAAGTACAATGAGCAGTTCTTC. Residues: CASSYWGGKYNEQFF.

The genes are TRBV2 and TRBJ1-2; TRBD1 agrees at 7 bases. In germline, CDR1 is SNHLY, CDR2 FYNNEI. This CDR3 has 17 residues. Unmatched junction bases numbered 20, after V lost 9 bases and J lost 4 bases. Here the CDR3 reads CARETGAGGTFLYGYTF. The CDR3 nucleotides are TGTGCCAGAGAGACTGGGGCAGGGGGGACATTTCTCTATGGCTACACCTTC.

This chain connects TRBV7-2 to TRBJ1-5; D remains ambiguous. The CDR3 covers 15 residues. Trimming cost V 1 base and J 3 bases, with 10 bases left between them. The germline gives CDR1 SGHTA, CDR2 FQGNSA. The DNA of the CDR3 is TGTGCCAGCAGCTTAGTCCGAGGTCCCAATCAGCCCCAGCATTTT. It encodes CASSLVRGPNQPQHF.

This clone was detected only once. The chain couples TRBV2 to TRBJ2-3; TRBD1 aligns across 8 bases. CDR1 and CDR2 from the germline V gene are SNHLY and FYNNEI. The CDR3 is 14 amino acids. The trim removed 8 bases at V and 3 bases at J, leaving 7 bases unmatched. CDR3 in DNA: TGTGCCAGCGTGGAAGACAGGGGAACAGATACGCAGTATTTT. This codes for CASVEDRGTDTQYF.

This clone was counted only a few times. The chain carries TRBV30 and TRBJ2-1; D call uncertain. This CDR3 has 12 amino acids. CDR1 is GTSNPN and CDR2 is SVGIG in the germline V gene (reference sequence). The V and J ends lost 2 bases and 4 bases respectively, with 6 bases between them. The CDR3 here is CAWSPTYNEQFF. The CDR3, as DNA: TGTGCCTGGAGTCCCACTTACAATGAGCAGTTCTTC.

This clone has just one count. The CDR3 is CAWSPPRGLAGGREQYF. The CDR3 nucleotides read TGTGCCTGGAGTCCCCCGCGAGGGCTAGCGGGGGGGCGGGAGCAGTACTTC. This rearrangement joins TRBV30 to TRBJ2-7; 12 bases are a match to TRBD2. V lost 2 bases, J lost 7 bases, and 15 bases stayed unmatched. Germline loops: CDR1 GTSNPN, CDR2 SVGIG (reference sequence). CDR3 length: 17 amino acids.

This chain joins TRBV19 and TRBJ2-6; D is unclear. There are 17 residues in the CDR3. Germline V gene data show CDR1 as LNHDA and CDR2 as SQIVND (reference sequence). Deletions cut 3 bases from V and 0 bases from J, with 12 bases between. CDR3 nucleotide sequence: TGTGCCAGTAGTATGTTTAGCTCTTACTCTGGGGCCAACGTCCTGACTTTC. As protein: CASSMFSSYSGANVLTF.

CDR3: CASSEQGSRGTQYF. CDR3 DNA sequence: TGCGCCAGCAGTGAACAGGGGAGTAGGGGGACCCAGTACTTC. The J gene is TRBJ2-5, the V gene TRBV10-2, with 7 bases identical to TRBD1. Germline V gene sequence: CDR1 WSHSY, CDR2 SAAADI. V gave up 3 bases and J gave up 7 bases; unmatched junction bases: 8. CDR3 length: 14 residues.

The rearrangement joins TRBV5-4 to TRBJ2-3; the D is unclear. The germline CDR1 and CDR2 sequences are SGHNT and YYREEE (reference sequence). The CDR3 has 13 residues. V was cut by 4 bases and J by 1 base, with 7 bases left in between. Written as DNA, the CDR3 is TGTGCCAGCAGCGCGCAGGGCACAGATACGCAGTATTTT. Protein sequence: CASSAQGTDTQYF.

The chain has TRBV19 and TRBJ2-2; 7 bases are a match to TRBD2. Unmatched junction bases numbered 2, after V lost 3 bases and J lost 1 base. The CDR3 covers 15 residues. Germline V gene sequence: CDR1 LNHDA, CDR2 SQIVND (reference sequence). The CDR3 nucleotides read TGTGCCAGTAGTATCTGGGGGGGGAACACCGGGGAGCTGTTTTTT. Amino acid sequence: CASSIWGGNTGELFF.

Concerning this clone: The same CDR3 also results from other DNA sequences found in this sample. The J gene is TRBJ2-2, the V gene TRBV27; D not resolved. CDR3 length: 14 amino acids. Germline loops: CDR1 MNHEY, CDR2 SMNVEV (reference sequence). Trimming left V 4 bases short and J 2 bases short, with 8 bases between. CDR3 bases: TGTGCCAGCAGTTGGGCTGGAAACACCGGGGAGCTGTTTTTT. It codes for CASSWAGNTGELFF.

The V and J genes are TRBV7-2 and TRBJ2-1; D may be TRBD1 (5 bases). Germline V gene sequence: CDR1 SGHTA, CDR2 FQGNSA. The length of the CDR3 is 15 residues. V lost 1 base, J lost 2 bases, and 9 bases lay in between. The CDR3: CASSLETGPYNEQFF. CDR3 nucleotides: TGTGCCAGCAGCTTAGAAACAGGACCCTACAATGAGCAGTTCTTC.

V and J are TRBV7-2 and TRBJ1-4, with 10 bases fitting TRBD1. The germline gives CDR1 SGHTA, CDR2 FQGNSA. The CDR3 contains 14 residues. Losses at the gene ends were 3 bases for V and 7 bases for J; bases not matched to a gene: 2. The CDR3 reads CASSLTGGGEKLFF. The CDR3, as DNA: TGTGCCAGCAGCTTGACAGGGGGCGGTGAAAAACTGTTTTTT. Variable domain in full (rest from reference TRBV7-2 and TRBJ1-4): GAGVSQSPSNKVTEKGKDVELRCDPISGHTALYWYRQSLGQGLEFLIYFQGNSAPDKSGLPSDRFSAERTGGSVSTLTIQRTQQEDSAVYLCASSLTGGGEKLFFGSGTQLSVL.